The present TCR beta chain was sequenced within a study of blood T cell repertoires in COVID-19. V was pared by 3 bases and J by 4 bases, with 2 bases of the junction left unmatched. The CDR3 contains 14 residues. CDR1 is SGHAT, CDR2 FQNNGV, per germline. The assay was immunoSEQ multiplex PCR, and TCRdb's table has in-frame clones only and misses some. The table records about 190,000 clones, approximately 88% of them present only once. The V gene is TRBV11-2, the J gene TRBJ2-3; 9 bases map to TRBD1. Sequences were obtained from peripheral blood. The source is a woman in her 30s with acute or convalescent COVID-19. CDR3 region: CASSFDRGSDTQYF. In nucleotides, the CDR3 is TGTGCCAGCAGCTTCGACAGGGGGTCAGATACGCAGTATTTT.